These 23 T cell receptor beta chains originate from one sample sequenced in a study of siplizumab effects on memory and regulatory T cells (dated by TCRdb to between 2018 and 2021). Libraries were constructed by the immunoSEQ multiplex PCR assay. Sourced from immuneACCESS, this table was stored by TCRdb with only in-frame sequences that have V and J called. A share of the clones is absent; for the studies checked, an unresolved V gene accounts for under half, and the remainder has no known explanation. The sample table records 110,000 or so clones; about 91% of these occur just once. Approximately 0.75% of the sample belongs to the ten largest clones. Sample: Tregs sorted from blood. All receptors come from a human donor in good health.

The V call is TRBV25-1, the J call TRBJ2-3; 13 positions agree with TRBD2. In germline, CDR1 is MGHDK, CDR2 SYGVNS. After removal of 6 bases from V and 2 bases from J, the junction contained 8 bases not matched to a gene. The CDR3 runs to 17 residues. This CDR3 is CASSLGGLAGATDTQYF. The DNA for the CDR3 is TGTGCCAGCAGCCTGGGAGGACTAGCGGGAGCCACAGATACGCAGTATTTT.

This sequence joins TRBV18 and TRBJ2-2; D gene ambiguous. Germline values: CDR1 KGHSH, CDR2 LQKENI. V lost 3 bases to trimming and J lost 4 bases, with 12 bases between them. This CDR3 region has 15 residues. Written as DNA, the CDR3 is TGTGCCAGCTCACCCCCAGCCGGGCCCACCGGGGAGCTGTTTTTT. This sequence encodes CASSPPAGPTGELFF.

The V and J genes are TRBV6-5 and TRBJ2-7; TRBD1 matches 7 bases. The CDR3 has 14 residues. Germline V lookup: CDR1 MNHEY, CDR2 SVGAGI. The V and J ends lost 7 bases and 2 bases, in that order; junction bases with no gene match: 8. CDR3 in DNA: TGTGCCAGCACCCTGGACGGGACAGCCTACGAGCAGTACTTC. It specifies CASTLDGTAYEQYF.

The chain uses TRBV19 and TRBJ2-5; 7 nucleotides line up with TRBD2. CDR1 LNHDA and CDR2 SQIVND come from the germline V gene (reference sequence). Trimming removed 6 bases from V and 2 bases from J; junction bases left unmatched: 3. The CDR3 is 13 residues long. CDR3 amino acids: CASRDSGQETQYF. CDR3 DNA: TGTGCCAGTAGAGATAGCGGGCAAGAGACCCAGTACTTC.

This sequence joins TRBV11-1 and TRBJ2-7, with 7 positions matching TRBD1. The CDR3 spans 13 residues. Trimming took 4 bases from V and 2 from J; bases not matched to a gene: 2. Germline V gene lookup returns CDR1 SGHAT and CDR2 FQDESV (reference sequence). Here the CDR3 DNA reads TGTGCCAGCAGCTACAGGGGTACCTACGAGCAGTACTTC. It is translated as CASSYRGTYEQYF.

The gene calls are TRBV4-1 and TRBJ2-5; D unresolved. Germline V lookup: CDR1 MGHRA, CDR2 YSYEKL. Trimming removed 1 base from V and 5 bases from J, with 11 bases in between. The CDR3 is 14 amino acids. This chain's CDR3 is CASSQGEARETQYF. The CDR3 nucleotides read TGCGCCAGCAGCCAAGGTGAGGCTCGGGAGACCCAGTACTTC.

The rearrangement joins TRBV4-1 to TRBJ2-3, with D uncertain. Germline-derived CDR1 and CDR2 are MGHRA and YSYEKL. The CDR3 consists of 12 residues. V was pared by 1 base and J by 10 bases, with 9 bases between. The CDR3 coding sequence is TGCGCCAGCAGCCAAGGACCTTTCCCGCAGTATTTT. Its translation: CASSQGPFPQYF.

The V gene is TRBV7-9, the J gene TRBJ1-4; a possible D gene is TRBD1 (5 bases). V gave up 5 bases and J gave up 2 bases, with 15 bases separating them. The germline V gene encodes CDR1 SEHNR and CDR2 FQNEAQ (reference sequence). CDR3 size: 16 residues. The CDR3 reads CASSRPRGSTNEKLFF. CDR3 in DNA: TGTGCCAGCAGCAGACCCCGGGGCAGTACTAATGAAAAACTGTTTTTT.

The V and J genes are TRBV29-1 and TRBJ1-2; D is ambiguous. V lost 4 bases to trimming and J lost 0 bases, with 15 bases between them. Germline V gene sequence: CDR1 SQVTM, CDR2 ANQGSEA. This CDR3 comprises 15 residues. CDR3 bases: TGCAGCGTTGGCACCCGAAAGGCAGCTAACTATGGCTACACCTTC. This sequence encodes CSVGTRKAANYGYTF. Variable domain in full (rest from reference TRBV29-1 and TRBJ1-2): SAVISQKPSRDICQRGTSLTIQCQVDSQVTMMFWYRQQPGQSLTLIATANQGSEATYESGFVIDKFPISRPNLTFSTLTVSNMSPEDSSIYLCSVGTRKAANYGYTFGSGTRLTVV.

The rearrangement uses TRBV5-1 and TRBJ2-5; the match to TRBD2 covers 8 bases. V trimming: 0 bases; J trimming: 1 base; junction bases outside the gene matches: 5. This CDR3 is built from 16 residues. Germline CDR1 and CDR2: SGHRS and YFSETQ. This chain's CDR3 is CASSLGASGSQETQYF. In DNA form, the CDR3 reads TGCGCCAGCAGCTTGGGGGCTAGCGGGTCCCAAGAGACCCAGTACTTC.

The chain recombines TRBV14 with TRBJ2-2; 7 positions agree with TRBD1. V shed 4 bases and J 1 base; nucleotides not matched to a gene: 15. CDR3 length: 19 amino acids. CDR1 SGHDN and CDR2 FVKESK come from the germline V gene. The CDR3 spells CASSRMSPTGMRNTGELFF. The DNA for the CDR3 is TGTGCCAGCAGCCGGATGTCCCCGACAGGGATGAGGAACACCGGGGAGCTGTTTTTT.

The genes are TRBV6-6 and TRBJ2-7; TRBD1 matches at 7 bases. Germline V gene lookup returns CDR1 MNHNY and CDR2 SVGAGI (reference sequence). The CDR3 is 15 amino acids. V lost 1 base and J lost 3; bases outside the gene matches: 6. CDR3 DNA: TGTGCCAGCAGTTACTTCTCGGCAGGGGGCTACGAGCAGTACTTC. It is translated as CASSYFSAGGYEQYF.

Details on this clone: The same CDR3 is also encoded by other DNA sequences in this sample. CDR3 bases: TGCGCCAGCAGCTTGGTTGGGCGAGGAAACAGGGGGACCGGGGAGCTGTTTTTT. Amino acids: CASSLVGRGNRGTGELFF. The J gene is TRBJ2-2, the V gene TRBV5-1, with 8 bases fitting TRBD1. Losses at the gene ends were 0 bases for V and 5 bases for J; bases not matched to a gene: 12. The CDR3 covers 18 residues. Germline loops: CDR1 SGHRS, CDR2 YFSETQ.

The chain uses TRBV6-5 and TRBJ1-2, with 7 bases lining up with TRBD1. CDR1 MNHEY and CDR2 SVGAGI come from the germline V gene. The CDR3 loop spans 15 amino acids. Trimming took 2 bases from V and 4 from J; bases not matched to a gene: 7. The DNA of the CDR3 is TGTGCCAGCAGTTACAGTACAGGGGCTTCCTATGGCTACACCTTC. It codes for CASSYSTGASYGYTF.

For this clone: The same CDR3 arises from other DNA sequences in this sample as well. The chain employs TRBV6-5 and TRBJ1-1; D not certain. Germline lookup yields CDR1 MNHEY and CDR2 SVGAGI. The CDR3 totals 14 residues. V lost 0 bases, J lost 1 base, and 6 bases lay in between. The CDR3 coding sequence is TGTGCCAGCAGTTACTCGGCTAGGAACACTGAAGCTTTCTTT. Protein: CASSYSARNTEAFF.

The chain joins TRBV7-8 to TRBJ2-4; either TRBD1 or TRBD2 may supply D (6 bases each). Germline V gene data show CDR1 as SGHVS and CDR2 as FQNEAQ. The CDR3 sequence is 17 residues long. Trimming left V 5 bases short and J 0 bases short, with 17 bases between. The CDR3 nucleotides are TGTGCCAGCAGCGGTTGGGTGAGGGGGGTAGCCAAAAACATTCAGTACTTC. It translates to CASSGWVRGVAKNIQYF.

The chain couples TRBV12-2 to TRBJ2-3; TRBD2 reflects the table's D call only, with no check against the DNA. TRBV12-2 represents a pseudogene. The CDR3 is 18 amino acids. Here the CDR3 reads CASRLAANSGVSTDTQYF. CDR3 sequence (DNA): TGTGCAAGTCGCTTAGCGGCTAATAGCGGGGTCAGCACAGATACGCAGTATTTT.

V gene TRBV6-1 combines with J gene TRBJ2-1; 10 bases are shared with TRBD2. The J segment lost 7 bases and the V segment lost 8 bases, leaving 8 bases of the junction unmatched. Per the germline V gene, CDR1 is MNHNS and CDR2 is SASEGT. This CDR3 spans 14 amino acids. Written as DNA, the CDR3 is TGTGCCAGCCGTAACCCTAGCGGGAGTAATGAGCAGTTCTTC. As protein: CASRNPSGSNEQFF.

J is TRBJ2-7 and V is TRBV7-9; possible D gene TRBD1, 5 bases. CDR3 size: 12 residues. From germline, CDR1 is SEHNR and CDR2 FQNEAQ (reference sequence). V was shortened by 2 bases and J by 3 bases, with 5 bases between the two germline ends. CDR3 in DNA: TGTGCCAGCAGCTTACAGGGCTACGAGCAGTACTTC. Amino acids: CASSLQGYEQYF.

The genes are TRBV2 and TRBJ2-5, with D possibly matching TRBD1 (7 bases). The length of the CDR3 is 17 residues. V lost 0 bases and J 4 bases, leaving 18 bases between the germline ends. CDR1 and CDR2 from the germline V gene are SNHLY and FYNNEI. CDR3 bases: TGTGCCAGCAGTGAAGCAAGGGCAGGGGGGTTGGGAGAGACCCAGTACTTC. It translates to CASSEARAGGLGETQYF.

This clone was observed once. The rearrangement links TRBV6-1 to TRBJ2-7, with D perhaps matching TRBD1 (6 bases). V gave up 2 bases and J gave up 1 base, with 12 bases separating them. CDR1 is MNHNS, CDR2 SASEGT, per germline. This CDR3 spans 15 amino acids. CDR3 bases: TGTGCCAGCAGTGAACAGGGGATCCCTTCCTACGAGCAGTACTTC. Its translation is CASSEQGIPSYEQYF.

The CDR3 region is CASSYNIWNTEAFF. CDR3 coding DNA: TGTGCCAGCAGTTACAACATCTGGAACACTGAAGCTTTCTTT. This chain uses TRBV6-6 with TRBJ1-1, with unresolved D. This CDR3 spans 14 amino acids. Germline V gene lookup returns CDR1 MNHNY and CDR2 SVGAGI (reference sequence). The V end lost 2 bases, the J end lost 1 base, and 8 bases lay between the germline ends.

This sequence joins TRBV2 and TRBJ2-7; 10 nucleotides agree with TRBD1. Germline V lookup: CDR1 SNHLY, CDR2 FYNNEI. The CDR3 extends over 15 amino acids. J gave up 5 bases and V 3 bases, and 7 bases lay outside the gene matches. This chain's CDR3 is CASSDPDRGFDEQYF. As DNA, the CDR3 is TGTGCCAGCAGTGACCCGGACAGGGGGTTTGACGAGCAGTACTTC.